These 29 T cell receptor beta chains were all obtained from the same sample, sequenced in a study of shared clonotypes between healthy human individuals. CD8 cells regarded as naive lacked CD45RO, were positively chosen for CCR7, and omitted terminally differentiated effector memory CD45RA+ cells. The assay was immunoSEQ multiplex PCR, and TCRdb's table has in-frame clones only and misses some. The sample holds millions of clones, 85% to 95% seen once. The sequenced material came from naive CD8+ T cells from PBMCs. Every receptor here comes from a man younger than 35 in good health. Some clones in this sample may be carry-over from other donors' samples.

Worth noting for this clone: This CDR3 is also generated by other DNA sequences in the sample. The genes are TRBV4-1 and TRBJ2-2; D call uncertain. V lost 5 bases, J lost 5 bases, and 6 bases lay in between. CDR3 length: 12 residues. CDR1 is MGHRA and CDR2 is YSYEKL in the germline V gene. CDR3 in amino acids: CASSLGTGELFF. The CDR3 bases are TGCGCCAGCAGCTTGGGGACCGGGGAGCTGTTTTTT.

The genes are TRBV29-1 and TRBJ2-2; D remains unclear. The CDR3 is 13 amino acids. V lost 4 bases and J 3 bases, leaving 9 bases between the germline ends. Germline loops: CDR1 SQVTM, CDR2 ANQGSEA. The CDR3 DNA follows: TGCAGCGTTGTCCCAGAGGACACCGGGGAGCTGTTTTTT. It encodes CSVVPEDTGELFF.

The chain carries TRBV10-3 and TRBJ2-3, with 14 bases aligning to TRBD2. The CDR3 is 18 amino acids. V trimming: 3 bases; J trimming: 1 base; junction bases outside the gene matches: 6. Germline assignment: CDR1 ENHRY and CDR2 SYGVKD. The CDR3, as DNA: TGTGCCATCAGTGACCCCCGGGGACTAGCGGGGGGCACAGATACGCAGTATTTT. As protein: CAISDPRGLAGGTDTQYF.

This chain uses TRBV27 with TRBJ1-2, with a possible D match to TRBD1 (6 bases). Deletions cut 2 bases from V and 0 bases from J, with 13 bases between. Per germline, CDR1 MNHEY and CDR2 SMNVEV (reference sequence). There are 16 residues in the CDR3. CDR3 bases: TGTGCCAGCAGTTTAAGGGGGGGGCCTTCTAACTATGGCTACACCTTC. It encodes CASSLRGGPSNYGYTF.

A word on this clone: The same CDR3 also results from other DNA sequences found in this sample. V is TRBV7-3 and J is TRBJ2-7; the match to TRBD2 covers 8 bases. Trimming removed 2 bases from V and 2 bases from J; junction bases left unmatched: 2. The CDR3 length is 14 residues. Germline-derived CDR1 and CDR2 are SGHTA and FQGTGA. CDR3 DNA sequence: TGTGCCAGCAGCTTAGCGGGAGGCCCCTACGAGCAGTACTTC. It yields the protein CASSLAGGPYEQYF.

The chain links TRBV4-3 to TRBJ2-1, with 8 bases that match TRBD1. Trimming took 1 base from V and 3 from J; bases not matched to a gene: 8. Germline-derived CDR1 and CDR2 are LGHNA and YSLEER. The CDR3 contains 17 residues. CDR3 in amino acids: CASSQVQGASNYNEQFF. The CDR3 bases are TGCGCCAGCAGCCAAGTTCAGGGGGCCTCAAACTACAATGAGCAGTTCTTC.

This clone was observed once. This chain connects TRBV6-5 to TRBJ2-7, with D possibly being TRBD1 (6 bases). V was clipped by 6 bases and J by 3 bases, with 15 bases between them. There are 14 residues in the CDR3. Germline CDR1 is MNHEY and CDR2 is SVGAGI. This chain's CDR3 is CASRTGQRSYEQYF. CDR3 coding DNA: TGTGCCAGCAGAACCGGACAGAGGAGCTACGAGCAGTACTTC.

The gene calls are TRBV13 and TRBJ1-5, with D uncertain. This CDR3 spans 12 amino acids. Germline CDR1 and CDR2: PRHDT and FYEKMQ (reference sequence). V lost 8 bases to trimming and J lost 2 bases, with 7 bases between them. The CDR3 DNA reads as TGTGCCAGCCGGGAGGGCAATCAGCCCCAGCATTTT. The encoded protein is CASREGNQPQHF.

The chain has TRBV6-1 and TRBJ2-1; TRBD2 matches 8 bases. Germline-derived CDR1 and CDR2 are MNHNS and SASEGT. V gave up 4 bases and J gave up 3 bases; unmatched junction bases: 11. This CDR3 has 17 residues. The CDR3 loop is CASSGPDREGFYNEQFF. CDR3 nucleotide sequence: TGTGCCAGCAGTGGGCCTGACCGGGAGGGCTTCTACAATGAGCAGTTCTTC.

The rearrangement joins TRBV30 to TRBJ1-2, with 7 bases fitting TRBD1. Germline V gene lookup returns CDR1 GTSNPN and CDR2 SVGIG (reference sequence). V lost 0 bases to trimming and J lost 8 bases; unmatched junction nucleotides: 6. There are 13 residues in the CDR3. CDR3 in DNA: TGTGCCTGGAGTGTAGCCCAGGGGGGCGGCTACACCTTC. Residues: CAWSVAQGGGYTF.

The V call is TRBV5-1, the J call TRBJ2-3, with 8 bases identical to TRBD2. The CDR3 runs to 21 residues. Per germline, CDR1 SGHRS and CDR2 YFSETQ. V gave up 4 bases and J gave up 4 bases; unmatched junction bases: 26. The CDR3 DNA is TGCGCCAGCAGCCCGGACCCCCTTGGGGCAGTGAACGGGAGGGCCTCAGATACGCAGTATTTT. This sequence encodes CASSPDPLGAVNGRASDTQYF.

This sequence joins TRBV12-5 and TRBJ2-3, with D possibly TRBD2 on 5 matching bases. The CDR3 contains 17 residues. Germline V gene data show CDR1 as LGHNT and CDR2 as FRNRAP. The germline V and J ends were trimmed by 1 base and 6 bases, with 20 bases remaining between them. The CDR3 loop reads CASGLGLGLAGWDTQYF. The CDR3 DNA reads TGTGCTAGTGGTTTGGGCCTAGGGCTAGCCGGGTGGGATACGCAGTATTTT.

The chain combines TRBV6-4 with TRBJ1-4, with D uncertain. This CDR3 region has 15 residues. Germline V gene sequence: CDR1 MRHNA, CDR2 SNTAGT. V was trimmed by 3 bases and J by 8 bases, leaving 16 bases between them. CDR3 sequence reads: CASSESGFLGEKLFF. The CDR3 DNA follows: TGTGCCAGCAGTGAGAGTGGGTTTTTGGGCGAAAAACTGTTTTTT.

V and J are TRBV28 and TRBJ2-7, with D perhaps matching TRBD1 (5 bases). This CDR3 has 12 residues. V lost 3 bases and J lost 4, with 7 bases in between. The V gene's germline CDR1 is MDHEN and CDR2 SYDVKM. Written as DNA, the CDR3 is TGTGCCAGCAGTTTTAAGGGGTACGAGCAGTACTTC. Protein product: CASSFKGYEQYF.

V and J are TRBV7-2 and TRBJ2-7; weak D call: TRBD2 (6 bases). V was shortened by 6 bases and J by 3 bases, with 12 bases between the two germline ends. This CDR3 comprises 13 residues. Germline V gives CDR1 SGHTA, CDR2 FQGNSA. The CDR3 loop is CASRRRRDYEQYF. CDR3 DNA: TGTGCCAGCAGGAGGCGGAGGGACTACGAGCAGTACTTC.

The CDR3 sequence: CASSLGGPYNEQFF. The CDR3 DNA reads TGTGCCAGCAGCTTGGGGGGCCCATACAATGAGCAGTTCTTC. This chain joins TRBV5-6 and TRBJ2-1; perhaps TRBD1 as D (5 bases). The V end was cut by 0 bases, the J end by 4 bases, with 8 bases between. CDR1 is SGHDT and CDR2 is YYEEEE in the germline V gene. The CDR3 extends over 14 amino acids.

The chain carries TRBV28 and TRBJ2-7; TRBD1 matches at 8 bases. This CDR3 has 14 residues. V shed 5 bases and J 3 bases; nucleotides not matched to a gene: 6. Germline V gives CDR1 MDHEN, CDR2 SYDVKM. The CDR3 protein is CASSRQGLHYEQYF. The CDR3 DNA reads TGTGCCAGCAGTAGACAGGGGCTCCACTACGAGCAGTACTTC.

V and J are TRBV11-2 and TRBJ2-1; possible D gene TRBD1, 6 bases. Germline V gives CDR1 SGHAT, CDR2 FQNNGV. V shed 4 bases and J shed 4 bases, with 11 bases lying between them. The CDR3 sequence is 14 residues long. The CDR3 region has the DNA TGTGCCAGCAGCTCGGGCGACAGGTACAATGAGCAGTTCTTC. As protein: CASSSGDRYNEQFF.

This chain connects TRBV5-1 to TRBJ2-2; D unclear. The CDR3 extends over 16 amino acids. V was trimmed by 5 bases and J by 0 bases, leaving 14 bases between them. Germline CDR1 and CDR2: SGHRS and YFSETQ. The chain's CDR3 is CASRVLPASNTGELFF. CDR3 coding DNA: TGCGCCAGCAGGGTCTTGCCGGCATCGAACACCGGGGAGCTGTTTTTT.

The rearrangement uses TRBV11-2 and TRBJ2-5; no reliable D call. Germline loops: CDR1 SGHAT, CDR2 FQNNGV. The CDR3 sequence is 14 residues long. The germline V and J ends were trimmed by 1 base and 5 bases, with 11 bases remaining between them. This CDR3 is CASSLVGVVETQYF. The CDR3 coding sequence is TGTGCCAGCAGCTTAGTTGGTGTGGTGGAGACCCAGTACTTC.

The V and J genes are TRBV10-3 and TRBJ1-3; D remains unclear. Germline CDR1 and CDR2: ENHRY and SYGVKD. The CDR3 is 16 amino acids. With 3 bases removed from V and 3 bases from J, the gap between germline ends came to 15 bases. CDR3 nucleotide sequence: TGTGCCATCAGTGATAGCACGGCTGCTCGTGGAAACACCATATATTTT. It codes for CAISDSTAARGNTIYF.

The chain combines TRBV28 with TRBJ2-2; possibly TRBD1 for D (5 bases). Germline V gene lookup returns CDR1 MDHEN and CDR2 SYDVKM. Trimming left V 5 bases short and J 6 bases short, with 10 bases between. This CDR3 region has 13 residues. The CDR3 spells CASSPAGSGELFF. DNA for the CDR3: TGTGCCAGCAGTCCAGCAGGGTCCGGGGAGCTGTTTTTT.

In its sample, this clone was seen once. The V call is TRBV7-9, the J call TRBJ1-1, with unresolved D. The CDR3 covers 11 residues. Germline CDR1 is SEHNR and CDR2 is FQNEAQ (reference sequence). V was shortened by 5 bases and J by 11 bases, with 12 bases between the two germline ends. CDR3 amino acids: CASSPGEVAFF. The CDR3 DNA reads TGTGCCAGCAGCCCCGGGGAGGTGGCTTTCTTT. Supplemented by reference TRBV7-9 and TRBJ1-1, the full variable domain reads DTGVSQNPRHKITKRGQNVTFRCDPISEHNRLYWYRQTLGQGPEFLTYFQNEAQLEKSRLLSDRFSAERPKGSFSTLEIQRTEQGDSAMYLCASSPGEVAFFGQGTRLTVV.

The chain is built from TRBV27 and TRBJ2-3; no clear D. This CDR3 contains 16 residues. CDR1 is MNHEY, CDR2 SMNVEV, per germline (reference sequence). Trimming took off 6 bases at V and 4 bases at J, with 20 bases between the two ends. The CDR3 nucleotides read TGTGCCAGCAGCCCAGTTTACGGGCGACGCGCAGATACGCAGTATTTT. Translated, it gives CASSPVYGRRADTQYF.

Regarding this clone: Other DNA variants within this sample encode the same CDR3. The chain couples TRBV27 to TRBJ1-4; no clear D gene. The V gene lost 8 bases and the J gene lost 4 bases, with 2 bases spanning the gap. The CDR3 is 10 residues long. Looked up from germline, CDR1 is MNHEY and CDR2 is SMNVEV (reference sequence). This chain's CDR3 is CASGNEKLFF. The DNA for the CDR3 is TGTGCCAGCGGTAATGAAAAACTGTTTTTT.

This clone was detected once. The CDR3 DNA reads TGTGCCAGTCTCGGGTTTCTCAACGAGCAGTACTTC. Amino acids: CASLGFLNEQYF. The chain employs TRBV7-9 and TRBJ2-7; D is unresolved. Germline V CDR1 and CDR2: SEHNR, FQNEAQ (reference sequence). The CDR3 is 12 amino acids. Trimming shortened V by 9 bases and J by 5 bases, and 14 bases separated the two germline ends. The variable domain in full, with the rest retrieved from reference TRBV7-9 and TRBJ2-7, is DTGVSQNPRHKITKRGQNVTFRCDPISEHNRLYWYRQTLGQGPEFLTYFQNEAQLEKSRLLSDRFSAERPKGSFSTLEIQRTEQGDSAMYLCASLGFLNEQYFGPGTRLTVT.

As to this clone: Other DNA sequences of this sample code for an identical CDR3. The rearrangement uses TRBV4-1 and TRBJ2-1, with D hard to call. The CDR3 has 14 residues. Trimming removed 1 base from V and 4 bases from J, with 8 bases in between. CDR1 MGHRA and CDR2 YSYEKL come from the germline V gene. CDR3 sequence reads: CASSQVRSYNEQFF. In DNA form, the CDR3 reads TGCGCCAGCAGCCAAGTCAGATCGTACAATGAGCAGTTCTTC.

The V call is TRBV19, the J call TRBJ2-5; no reliable D call. Germline V lookup: CDR1 LNHDA, CDR2 SQIVND (reference sequence). The CDR3 consists of 14 residues. The V end lost 1 base, the J end lost 0 bases, and 6 bases lay between the germline ends. CDR3 bases: TGTGCCAGTAGTATAGGTGTTTACCAAGAGACCCAGTACTTC. It yields the protein CASSIGVYQETQYF.

This clone was seen just once. The chain joins TRBV4-3 to TRBJ2-2; unclear D gene. This CDR3 is built from 16 residues. Germline values: CDR1 LGHNA, CDR2 YSLEER. V lost 0 bases and J lost 1, with 9 bases in between. DNA of the CDR3: TGCGCCAGCAGCCAAGATGTCGGGCTGAACACCGGGGAGCTGTTTTTT. Its protein product is CASSQDVGLNTGELFF.